The entry that follows covers one T cell receptor (beta chain) sequence. This record belongs to a study of radiation and T cells in renal cell carcinoma. Noted time point: blood 2 weeks post-SBRT. Treatment reported: 15 Gy SBRT to primary tumor, nephrectomy 4 weeks later. V lost 4 bases to trimming and J lost 2 bases; unmatched junction nucleotides: 7. The CDR3 loop spans 16 amino acids. Germline values: CDR1 SGHRS, CDR2 YFSETQ. Generated by immunoSEQ multiplex PCR, the TCRdb table keeps only in-frame clones and is missing some. The sample lists about 130,000 clones; more than 75% were seen once. Sequenced here: blood, sampled from a patient whose treatment included radiotherapy and nephrectomy. The receptor's source is a woman in her sixties or seventies with renal cell carcinoma. The chain joins TRBV5-1 to TRBJ1-2; 11 bases fit TRBD1. As DNA, the CDR3 is TGCGCCAGCAGCCGGGACAGGGGGAATCGGAACTATGGCTACACCTTC. Translation gives CASSRDRGNRNYGYTF. The full variable domain, rest sourced from reference TRBV5-1 and TRBJ1-2, is KAGVTQTPRYLIKTRGQQVTLSCSPISGHRSVSWYQQTPGQGLQFLFEYFSETQRNKGNFPGRFSGRQFSNSRSEMNVSTLELGDSALYLCASSRDRGNRNYGYTFGSGTRLTVV.